The 3 T cell receptor beta chains listed next were all sequenced from one sample in a study of cytomegalovirus exposure and HLA in healthy donors (dated by TCRdb to 2015 to 2018). Libraries were made using the immunoSEQ multiplex PCR assay. For the multiplex PCR, a mixture combining 60 forward primers for TCR Vbeta segments and 13 reverse primers for TCR Jbeta segments was used. Sourced from immuneACCESS, this table was stored by TCRdb with only in-frame sequences that have V and J called. A share of the clones is absent; for the studies checked, an unresolved V gene accounts for under half, and the remainder has no known explanation. Present in this sample are fewer than 250,000 clones, over 65% of which were seen just once. 1% to 1.5% of the sample lies in the top ten. The material sequenced was PBMCs. The receptors were sampled from a human donor in good health.

This sequence joins TRBV5-4 and TRBJ2-3; 9 bases line up with TRBD2. Trimming at V came to 4 bases and at J to 1 base, leaving 13 bases not matched to a gene. The germline V gene has CDR1 SGHNT and CDR2 YYREEE (reference sequence). CDR3 length: 18 amino acids. The CDR3 DNA is TGTGCCAGCAGCCGCGGGGGGGTGGGCGGCAGACGCACAGATACGCAGTATTTT. Encoded protein: CASSRGGVGGRRTDTQYF.

This clone has more than one count but fewer than ten. The chain recombines TRBV29-1 with TRBJ1-1; 8 nucleotides agree with TRBD1. The germline gives CDR1 SQVTM, CDR2 ANQGSEA. CDR3 length: 12 amino acids. The V gene end was trimmed by 5 bases and the J gene end by 5 bases; junction bases not matched to a gene: 4. CDR3 nucleotide sequence: TGCAGCGTTAGACAGGGGAGTACTGAAGCTTTCTTT. Amino acid sequence: CSVRQGSTEAFF.

The V gene is TRBV2, the J gene TRBJ1-5; 7 bases are shared with TRBD1. V shed 5 bases and J 11 bases; nucleotides not matched to a gene: 9. Germline CDR1 SNHLY, CDR2 FYNNEI. The length of the CDR3 is 13 residues. The CDR3 nucleotides are TGTGCCAGCAGTCGACAGGGCCCAGGGGCCCAGCATTTT. Protein sequence: CASSRQGPGAQHF.